These 14 T cell receptor beta chains originate from one sample sequenced in a study of radiation and T cells in renal cell carcinoma. Assay used: immunoSEQ multiplex PCR; TCRdb lists only in-frame clones, some missing. Among just over 150,000 clones listed, 87% were seen once. As to time point: blood 2 weeks post-SBRT. Treatment indicated: 15 Gy SBRT to primary tumor, nephrectomy 4 weeks later. The material sequenced was blood, taken from a patient whose treatment included radiotherapy and nephrectomy. The receptors come from a woman aged 50 to 60 with renal cell carcinoma.

J is TRBJ1-2 and V is TRBV7-9; unclear D gene. Germline lookup yields CDR1 SEHNR and CDR2 FQNEAQ (reference sequence). The CDR3 is made up of 18 amino acids. V lost 2 bases and J lost 6, with 25 bases in between. CDR3 in DNA: TGTGCCAGCAGCTTATCCAGGCAGGAGGGAACTCAACGCCATGGCTACACCTTC. It specifies CASSLSRQEGTQRHGYTF. Using reference TRBV7-9 and TRBJ1-2 for the parts outside the CDR3, the full variable domain is DTGVSQNPRHKITKRGQNVTFRCDPISEHNRLYWYRQTLGQGPEFLTYFQNEAQLEKSRLLSDRFSAERPKGSFSTLEIQRTEQGDSAMYLCASSLSRQEGTQRHGYTFGSGTRLTVV.

The table lists this clone with a few counts. This chain links TRBV11-1 with TRBJ2-1, with D unclear. The V end was cut by 5 bases, the J end by 5 bases, with 16 bases between. There are 15 residues in the CDR3. Germline V gives CDR1 SGHAT, CDR2 FQDESV (reference sequence). In nucleotides, the CDR3 is TGTGCCAGCAGCCCCCCCGGGCTCCGCCACAATGAGCAGTTCTTC. Amino acid sequence: CASSPPGLRHNEQFF. Filled out from reference TRBV11-1 and TRBJ2-1, the complete variable domain reads EAEVAQSPRYKITEKSQAVAFWCDPISGHATLYWYRQILGQGPELLVQFQDESVVDDSQLPKDRFSAERLKGVDSTLKIQPAELGDSAMYLCASSPPGLRHNEQFFGPGTRLTVL.

The CDR3 nucleotides read TGTGCCAGCAGACCGAGGGGCAGGGGGGAGCTCTATGGCTACACCTTC. This gives the protein CASRPRGRGELYGYTF. V gene TRBV6-6 combines with J gene TRBJ1-2; 7 nucleotides line up with TRBD1. Germline CDR1 and CDR2: MNHNY and SVGAGI (reference sequence). The length of the CDR3 is 16 residues. Trimming took 6 bases from V and 4 from J; bases not matched to a gene: 14.

This chain links TRBV5-4 with TRBJ2-7, with 8 bases identical to TRBD2. The ends lost 1 base at V and 4 bases at J; junction bases unmatched: 10. The CDR3 length is 16 residues. From germline, CDR1 is SGHNT and CDR2 YYREEE (reference sequence). CDR3 in amino acids: CASSLPGLAAKYEQYF. The CDR3 DNA is TGTGCCAGCAGCTTGCCCGGACTAGCCGCCAAATACGAGCAGTACTTC.

V gene TRBV5-4 combines with J gene TRBJ1-2, with D perhaps matching TRBD1 (6 bases). Trimming pared 2 bases from V and 6 bases from J, leaving 11 bases between. This CDR3 has 13 residues. Germline-derived CDR1 and CDR2 are SGHNT and YYREEE (reference sequence). CDR3 in amino acids: CASSLSGVDGYTF. DNA for the CDR3: TGTGCCAGCAGCTTATCAGGGGTGGATGGCTACACCTTC.

V is TRBV19 and J is TRBJ1-3; D unclear. Trimming took off 3 bases at V and 2 bases at J, with 5 bases between the two ends. The CDR3 is made up of 13 amino acids. Germline V gives CDR1 LNHDA, CDR2 SQIVND (reference sequence). CDR3 in amino acids: CASSISAGNTIYF. In nucleotides, the CDR3 is TGTGCCAGTAGTATTTCCGCTGGAAACACCATATATTTT.

In its sample, this clone was seen a few times. The rearrangement joins TRBV19 to TRBJ1-1; no reliable D call. V was clipped by 4 bases and J by 4 bases, with 16 bases between them. CDR3 size: 15 residues. Germline values: CDR1 LNHDA, CDR2 SQIVND (reference sequence). As DNA, the CDR3 is TGTGCCAGTAGTACCTCGGTCTCCCTGCGCACTGAAGCTTTCTTT. Translating gives CASSTSVSLRTEAFF.

The gene calls are TRBV11-2 and TRBJ2-7; D assignment may be TRBD1 or TRBD2 (6 bases each). Germline CDR1 SGHAT, CDR2 FQNNGV. V lost 0 bases, J lost 4 bases, and 13 bases lay in between. CDR3 length: 15 residues. CDR3 amino acids: CASSLEGGTSYEQYF. CDR3 nucleotide sequence: TGTGCCAGCAGCTTAGAGGGCGGGACAAGTTACGAGCAGTACTTC.

The chain employs TRBV5-1 and TRBJ2-6; 9 nucleotides align to TRBD2. V was clipped by 0 bases and J by 4 bases; unmatched bases: 14. Germline-derived CDR1 and CDR2 are SGHRS and YFSETQ. The CDR3 has 20 amino acids. CDR3 region: CASSLVPLSSGASGANVLTF. Written as DNA, the CDR3 is TGCGCCAGCAGCTTGGTCCCCCTCTCTAGCGGGGCCTCGGGGGCCAACGTCCTGACTTTC.

The rearrangement joins TRBV19 to TRBJ1-3; no definite D call. Germline CDR1 is LNHDA and CDR2 is SQIVND (reference sequence). This CDR3 has 14 residues. The V gene lost 0 bases and the J gene lost 2 bases, with 5 bases spanning the gap. The CDR3 nucleotides read TGTGCCAGTAGTATAGAACAAGCTGGAAACACCATATATTTT. This sequence encodes CASSIEQAGNTIYF.

The gene calls are TRBV28 and TRBJ1-6; TRBD1 aligns across 8 bases. V was clipped by 2 bases and J by 6 bases; unmatched bases: 3. This CDR3 has 15 amino acids. Germline V gene lookup returns CDR1 MDHEN and CDR2 SYDVKM. Here the CDR3 reads CASSLGTGSNSPLHF. In DNA, the CDR3 is TGTGCCAGCAGTTTAGGGACAGGCTCTAATTCACCCCTCCACTTT.

The rearrangement links TRBV7-8 to TRBJ2-3, with TRBD2 matching 9 bases. CDR1 is SGHVS, CDR2 FQNEAQ, per germline. The ends lost 0 bases at V and 5 bases at J; junction bases unmatched: 12. The CDR3 has 18 residues. CDR3 region: CASSLARGRGGRGDTQYF. The CDR3 bases are TGTGCCAGCAGCTTAGCCCGTGGGCGGGGGGGCCGCGGAGATACGCAGTATTTT.

The chain combines TRBV6-6 with TRBJ1-5; the D gene is possibly TRBD1 (5 bases). Germline loops: CDR1 MNHNY, CDR2 SVGAGI (reference sequence). The CDR3 totals 15 residues. Deletions cut 11 bases from V and 6 bases from J, with 23 bases between. CDR3 DNA sequence: TGTGCCGGCGGATGGGGAGAAAGGGACGGTCAGCCCCAGCATTTT. It codes for CAGGWGERDGQPQHF.

The chain employs TRBV30 and TRBJ2-3; 14 bases map to TRBD2. Germline lookup yields CDR1 GTSNPN and CDR2 SVGIG (reference sequence). Trimming at V came to 0 bases and at J to 3 bases, leaving 11 bases not matched to a gene. This CDR3 spans 19 amino acids. CDR3 amino acids: CAWSVRLTSGGAGTDTQYF. Written as DNA, the CDR3 is TGTGCCTGGAGTGTAAGGCTGACTAGCGGGGGGGCGGGAACAGATACGCAGTATTTT.